This record covers a single T cell receptor beta chain. These data originate in a study of T cell clonotyping in hematopoietic cell transplantation. V was clipped by 3 bases and J by 4 bases, with 9 bases between them. The CDR3 contains 14 residues. Germline-derived CDR1 and CDR2 are SGHAT and FQNNGV. This table comes from immunoSEQ multiplex PCR, and its TCRdb copy is limited to in-frame clones, with some not included. Counted here are 10,000 to 15,000 clones, around 90% occurring once; the ten biggest clones make up roughly 0.79%. The chain links TRBV11-2 to TRBJ2-2; D is tentatively TRBD1 or TRBD2 (6 bases each). Specimen: peripheral blood mononuclear cells. The TCR sequence derives from a woman aged 45-59 years in good health. Some clones in this sample may be carry-over from other donors' samples. CDR3 in amino acids: CASSFGGGTGELFF. The CDR3, as DNA: TGTGCCAGCAGCTTCGGAGGGGGCACCGGGGAGCTGTTTTTT.